This passage covers 28 T cell receptor beta chains from one sample sequenced in a study of blood T cell repertoires in COVID-19. The assay was immunoSEQ multiplex PCR, and TCRdb's table has in-frame clones only and misses some. The top ten hold 20% to 25% of the sample, which has about 83,000 clones, about 86% seen once. Sequences were obtained from peripheral blood. These TCRs come from a woman older than 75 in a cohort sampled during active or convalescent COVID-19.

The rearrangement joins TRBV18 to TRBJ1-6; possibly TRBD1 for D (6 bases). This CDR3 is built from 17 residues. V gave up 2 bases and J gave up 2 bases, with 13 bases separating them. Germline V gives CDR1 KGHSH, CDR2 LQKENI. The CDR3 sequence is CASSPIKGGPYNSPLHF. CDR3 sequence (DNA): TGTGCCAGCTCACCAATTAAAGGGGGTCCCTATAATTCACCCCTCCACTTT.

The rearrangement links TRBV2 to TRBJ2-7, with 7 bases matching TRBD1. The CDR3 loop spans 12 amino acids. V shed 6 bases and J 7 bases; nucleotides not matched to a gene: 6. In germline, CDR1 is SNHLY, CDR2 FYNNEI. The CDR3 DNA reads as TGTGCCAGCAGCGTGACAGGGATGGAGCAGTACTTC. This sequence encodes CASSVTGMEQYF.

J is TRBJ2-1 and V is TRBV6-5; 7 nucleotides agree with TRBD2. Germline assignment: CDR1 MNHEY and CDR2 SVGAGI. The V segment lost 2 bases and the J segment 4 bases; nucleotides outside the gene matches: 8. The CDR3 consists of 16 residues. CDR3: CASSYGASGQYNEQFF. CDR3 nucleotide sequence: TGTGCCAGCAGTTACGGTGCTAGCGGTCAATACAATGAGCAGTTCTTC.

The chain uses TRBV9 and TRBJ1-4, with TRBD1 matching 11 bases. J gave up 5 bases and V 3 bases, and 3 bases lay outside the gene matches. This CDR3 is 15 amino acids long. Germline V gene data show CDR1 as SGDLS and CDR2 as YYNGEE. CDR3 coding DNA: TGTGCCAGCAGCGGGGACAGGGGGTTCAATGAAAAACTGTTTTTT. Translation gives CASSGDRGFNEKLFF.

This clone has just one count. The V call is TRBV12-3 or TRBV12-4, the J call TRBJ2-1, with 7 bases fitting TRBD2. The V segment lost 6 bases and the J segment 9 bases; nucleotides outside the gene matches: 5. CDR3 size: 12 residues. This CDR3 is CASSRLAFEQFF. The CDR3 DNA reads TGTGCCAGCAGCAGACTAGCATTTGAGCAGTTCTTC.

The rearrangement uses TRBV5-1 and TRBJ2-2; D might be TRBD1 (6 bases). V shed 3 bases and J shed 4 bases, with 13 bases lying between them. Germline assignment: CDR1 SGHRS and CDR2 YFSETQ. This CDR3 region has 15 residues. Written as DNA, the CDR3 is TGCGCCAGCAGCTGGGCCGCCAGGGGCACCGGGGAGCTGTTTTTT. It encodes CASSWAARGTGELFF.

The chain carries TRBV4-1 and TRBJ1-5; D unclear. CDR1 is MGHRA, CDR2 YSYEKL, per germline. The CDR3 loop spans 16 amino acids. Trimming removed 0 bases at V and 0 bases at J, with 9 bases between. CDR3 sequence reads: CASSQELTFSNQPQHF. The CDR3 DNA reads as TGCGCCAGCAGCCAAGAGCTCACTTTTAGCAATCAGCCCCAGCATTTT.

Only one count was recorded for this clone. This sequence joins TRBV10-3 and TRBJ2-7; no clear D. CDR1 and CDR2 from the germline V gene are ENHRY and SYGVKD. There are 14 residues in the CDR3. V shed 10 bases and J shed 3 bases, with 19 bases lying between them. CDR3 coding DNA: TGTGCCACCTTCGACACCGACATCGACTACGAGCAGTACTTC. This sequence encodes CATFDTDIDYEQYF.

The J gene is TRBJ1-5, the V gene TRBV5-1; D is perhaps TRBD1 (5 bases). Looked up from germline, CDR1 is SGHRS and CDR2 is YFSETQ. The CDR3 is 15 residues long. The germline V and J ends were trimmed by 4 bases and 1 base, with 12 bases remaining between them. CDR3 amino acids: CASSLDAGSNQPQHF. DNA for the CDR3: TGCGCCAGCAGCCTGGACGCAGGGAGCAATCAGCCCCAGCATTTT. Supplemented by reference TRBV5-1 and TRBJ1-5, the full variable domain reads KAGVTQTPRYLIKTRGQQVTLSCSPISGHRSVSWYQQTPGQGLQFLFEYFSETQRNKGNFPGRFSGRQFSNSRSEMNVSTLELGDSALYLCASSLDAGSNQPQHFGDGTRLSIL.

This chain joins TRBV24-1 and TRBJ2-5; 9 bases line up with TRBD2. Germline loops: CDR1 KGHDR, CDR2 SFDVKD. CDR3 length: 15 residues. Trimming took 9 bases from V and 2 from J; bases not matched to a gene: 9. The CDR3 DNA follows: TGTGCCACCTCACTTAGCGGGAGTGGTCAAGAGACCCAGTACTTC. It codes for CATSLSGSGQETQYF.

The chain combines TRBV10-3 with TRBJ2-2; TRBD1 matches at 8 bases. V gave up 4 bases and J gave up 2 bases; unmatched junction bases: 9. The CDR3 consists of 17 residues. The germline V gene encodes CDR1 ENHRY and CDR2 SYGVKD. The CDR3 nucleotides are TGTGCCATCAGTGTGTACCAGGGGGCTATAAACACCGGGGAGCTGTTTTTT. Translated: CAISVYQGAINTGELFF.

V is TRBV12-3 or TRBV12-4 and J is TRBJ1-2, with a possible D match to TRBD1 (6 bases). Trimming took off 8 bases at V and 4 bases at J, with 14 bases between the two ends. The CDR3 totals 13 residues. The CDR3: CASSDSTVYGYTF. Here the CDR3 DNA reads TGTGCCAGCTCGGACAGCACTGTCTATGGCTACACCTTC.

The V and J genes are TRBV10-3 and TRBJ2-5; D gene unclear. The germline CDR1 and CDR2 sequences are ENHRY and SYGVKD. V dropped 10 bases and J dropped 5 bases, with 14 bases sitting between them. This CDR3 has 12 residues. The CDR3 DNA reads TGTGCCAGCGGCCCAGCCGGGGAGACCCAGTACTTC. Protein: CASGPAGETQYF.

J is TRBJ1-2 and V is TRBV9; no reliable D call. Deletions cut 0 bases from V and 0 bases from J, with 9 bases between. The germline V gene encodes CDR1 SGDLS and CDR2 YYNGEE. The CDR3 totals 15 residues. This CDR3 reads CASSVGGGSNYGYTF. The DNA for the CDR3 is TGTGCCAGCAGCGTAGGAGGCGGATCTAACTATGGCTACACCTTC.

The chain recombines TRBV27 with TRBJ1-2; no clear D gene. V was pared by 3 bases and J by 4 bases, with 12 bases between. The CDR3 covers 14 residues. Per germline, CDR1 MNHEY and CDR2 SMNVEV (reference sequence). CDR3 bases: TGTGCCAGCAGTTTCGGAGCTCCTAGCTATGGCTACACCTTC. Its translation is CASSFGAPSYGYTF.

This rearrangement joins TRBV29-1 to TRBJ2-5; D is uncertain. Germline CDR1 is SQVTM and CDR2 is ANQGSEA. Trimming took 3 bases from V and 5 from J, leaving 10 bases between them. This CDR3 is built from 12 residues. For the CDR3, the DNA is TGCAGCGTTGAGTACTTTGAGGAGACCCAGTACTTC. This translates into CSVEYFEETQYF.

The chain links TRBV18 to TRBJ2-7; no reliable D call. Germline V gene lookup returns CDR1 KGHSH and CDR2 LQKENI. Trimming removed 6 bases at V and 6 bases at J, with 18 bases between. The CDR3 sequence is 14 residues long. CDR3 DNA: TGTGCCAGCTCCCCCCTCCCCGGTCCTACCGAGCAGTACGTC. Amino acids: CASSPLPGPTEQYV.

V gene TRBV6-5 combines with J gene TRBJ2-1; the match to TRBD2 covers 9 bases. With V trimmed by 8 bases and J by 6 bases, 8 bases remained unmatched. Germline-derived CDR1 and CDR2 are MNHEY and SVGAGI. The CDR3 consists of 14 residues. CDR3 region: CASLAGTYSNEQFF. The CDR3 DNA sequence: TGTGCCAGCCTAGCGGGAACTTATTCCAATGAGCAGTTCTTC.

The chain carries TRBV18 and TRBJ2-5, with TRBD2 matching over 13 bases. Germline V gives CDR1 KGHSH, CDR2 LQKENI. The CDR3 has 15 amino acids. The ends lost 6 bases at V and 3 bases at J; junction bases unmatched: 4. The CDR3 sequence: CASSLGLAGEETQYF. In nucleotides, the CDR3 is TGTGCCAGCTCCCTAGGACTAGCGGGAGAAGAGACCCAGTACTTC.

The chain combines TRBV6-5 with TRBJ1-2; 9 bases align to TRBD1. Germline CDR1 reads MNHEY; CDR2 reads SVGAGI. Trimming at V came to 6 bases and at J to 0 bases, leaving 2 bases not matched to a gene. The CDR3 extends over 14 amino acids. Here the CDR3 reads CASRGQGSNYGYTF. In nucleotides, the CDR3 is TGTGCCAGCAGGGGACAGGGTTCTAACTATGGCTACACCTTC.

The chain combines TRBV9 with TRBJ2-1; 9 bases fit TRBD2. Germline V CDR1 and CDR2: SGDLS, YYNGEE. The J segment lost 1 base and the V segment lost 4 bases, leaving 3 bases of the junction unmatched. The length of the CDR3 is 15 residues. The CDR3 sequence is CASSPLAGSYNEQFF. DNA of the CDR3: TGTGCCAGCAGCCCCCTAGCGGGATCCTACAATGAGCAGTTCTTC.

J is TRBJ1-1 and V is TRBV3-1 (or the pseudogene TRBV3-2); perhaps TRBD1 as D (6 bases). V was clipped by 1 base and J by 4 bases, with 10 bases between them. The CDR3 covers 14 residues. CDR1 and CDR2 (germline): LGHDT, YNNKEL (reference sequence). For the CDR3, the DNA is TGTGCCAGCAGCCAAGGATCCAGGGGCACTGAAGCTTTCTTT. The encoded protein is CASSQGSRGTEAFF.

CDR3 sequence (DNA): TGTGCCAGCAGTTTAAACAGCAACTATGGCTACACCTTC. Its protein product is CASSLNSNYGYTF. This chain links TRBV27 with TRBJ1-2; D uncertain. Trimming shortened V by 2 bases and J by 2 bases, and 6 bases separated the two germline ends. CDR3 length equals 13 residues. Looked up from germline, CDR1 is MNHEY and CDR2 is SMNVEV (reference sequence).

V gene TRBV4-1 combines with J gene TRBJ2-6; perhaps TRBD1 as D (7 bases). This CDR3 comprises 19 residues. Germline CDR1 and CDR2: MGHRA and YSYEKL. Trimming took 5 bases from V and 3 from J, leaving 23 bases between them. This CDR3 reads CASSFASGGRGDGANVLTF. CDR3 DNA sequence: TGCGCCAGCAGCTTCGCGTCAGGGGGGCGCGGGGATGGGGCCAACGTCCTGACTTTC.

This clone appeared once. The chain couples TRBV11-2 to TRBJ2-3; 7 bases map to TRBD1. This CDR3 is built from 18 residues. Trimming took 0 bases from V and 0 from J; bases not matched to a gene: 9. From germline, CDR1 is SGHAT and CDR2 FQNNGV. CDR3 sequence reads: CASSLDPTGYPSTDTQYF. The CDR3 DNA is TGTGCCAGCAGCTTAGATCCGACAGGGTACCCTAGCACAGATACGCAGTATTTT.

This CDR3 reads CASRHGEGATEAFF. CDR3 nucleotide sequence: TGTGCCAGCAGGCACGGCGAGGGGGCAACTGAAGCTTTCTTT. This chain links TRBV6-5 with TRBJ1-1, with TRBD1 identical over 7 bases. The CDR3 sequence is 14 residues long. Looked up from germline, CDR1 is MNHEY and CDR2 is SVGAGI. The V segment lost 6 bases and the J segment 5 bases; nucleotides outside the gene matches: 9.

This rearrangement joins TRBV7-9 to TRBJ1-3, with a possible D match to TRBD1 (6 bases). The CDR3 totals 15 residues. The V gene lost 5 bases and the J gene lost 0 bases, with 11 bases spanning the gap. Germline V lookup: CDR1 SEHNR, CDR2 FQNEAQ (reference sequence). The chain's CDR3 is CASSSTGTSGNTIYF. The CDR3 coding sequence is TGTGCCAGCAGCAGTACAGGGACCTCTGGAAACACCATATATTTT.

The chain has TRBV2 and TRBJ1-6; the match to TRBD1 covers 7 bases. CDR1 is SNHLY and CDR2 is FYNNEI in the germline V gene. V gave up 6 bases and J gave up 7 bases; unmatched junction bases: 6. This CDR3 has 14 amino acids. The CDR3 nucleotides are TGTGCCAGCAGGAAAGGGACAGCGAATTCACCCCTCCACTTT. Translated, it gives CASRKGTANSPLHF.